This T cell receptor (beta chain) is drawn from a study of cytomegalovirus exposure and HLA in healthy donors. Study-wide findings and caveats: It was found in a later analysis that first-cohort TCR clusters tended to co-occur in the 120 validation repertoires. The listing of 150 to 200 TCR beta chains classed them as cytomegalovirus-associated. Reports described diagnosis of cytomegalovirus status by the classifier as highly specific and sensitive.

This clone has only one observation. Its antigen is currently unknown. The length of the CDR3 is 13 residues. The junction had 5 bases not matched to a gene; V was cut back by 6 bases and J by 4 bases. Germline V lookup: CDR1 LNHNV, CDR2 YYDKDF (reference sequence). The validation cohort, a group of 120 or so subjects, included the donors and was separate from the roughly 670-subject first cohort. Measured with immunoSEQ multiplex PCR; TCRdb has only the in-frame clones, and not every one. The sample records about 330,000 clones, approximately 86% being singletons. The specimen sequenced was PBMCs. V gene TRBV15 combines with J gene TRBJ2-7; 8 bases are shared with TRBD1. This TCR derives from a woman under 40 in good health and CMV-seropositive. The chain's CDR3 is CATSGQGFYEQYF. As DNA, the CDR3 is TGTGCCACCAGTGGACAGGGCTTTTACGAGCAGTACTTC.